These 17 T cell receptor beta chains share one sample of origin, sequenced in a study of cytomegalovirus exposure and HLA in healthy donors. Method: immunoSEQ multiplex PCR; TCRdb's copy keeps in-frame clones and lacks some. The sample consists of approximately 60,000 clones, under 95% of them appearing once. Sample: PBMCs. The origin of the receptors is a woman younger than 35 in good health and CMV-seronegative.

CDR3 sequence reads: CAWSALLAGGFNEQFF. Here the CDR3 DNA reads TGTGCCTGGAGTGCCCTTCTAGCGGGAGGATTCAATGAGCAGTTCTTC. This chain joins TRBV30 and TRBJ2-1; TRBD2 aligns across 11 bases. The length of the CDR3 is 16 residues. The trim removed 1 base at V and 6 bases at J, leaving 8 bases unmatched. Germline V CDR1 and CDR2: GTSNPN, SVGIG (reference sequence). Full variable domain (rest looked up from reference TRBV30 and TRBJ2-1): SQTIHQWPATLVQPVGSPLSLECTVEGTSNPNLYWYRQAAGRGLQLLFYSVGIGQISSEVPQNLSASRPQDRQFILSSKKLLLSDSGFYLCAWSALLAGGFNEQFFGPGTRLTVL.

The CDR3 nucleotides are TGTGCCAGCAGCTTAGGTGGCAGACTCACCGGGGAGCTGTTTTTT. Its protein is CASSLGGRLTGELFF. V is TRBV7-9 and J is TRBJ2-2; D ambiguous. The germline CDR1 and CDR2 sequences are SEHNR and FQNEAQ (reference sequence). With 1 base removed from V and 4 bases from J, the gap between germline ends came to 10 bases. There are 15 residues in the CDR3.

The J gene is TRBJ1-1, the V gene TRBV7-2, with D perhaps matching TRBD1 (5 bases). The V and J ends lost 4 bases and 8 bases respectively, with 8 bases between them. This CDR3 comprises 11 residues. The V gene's germline CDR1 is SGHTA and CDR2 FQGNSA. The CDR3 bases are TGTGCCAGCAGCTCTCACAGGGAAGCTTTCTTT. Translating it yields CASSSHREAFF.

The chain is built from TRBV11-3 and TRBJ2-2; D may be TRBD2 (6 bases). Per germline, CDR1 SGHNT and CDR2 YENEEA. V was trimmed by 4 bases and J by 7 bases, leaving 7 bases between them. This CDR3 is 12 amino acids long. The DNA for the CDR3 is TGTGCCAGCAGCTGGGGGGACGGGGAGCTGTTTTTT. Translation gives CASSWGDGELFF.

The V gene is TRBV19, the J gene TRBJ1-2; no clear D gene. V lost 6 bases and J lost 6, with 14 bases in between. Germline values: CDR1 LNHDA, CDR2 SQIVND (reference sequence). The CDR3 is 13 amino acids. The CDR3 DNA reads as TGTGCCAGTAGACCGAGAGAGAGCCATGGCTACACCTTC. Encoded protein: CASRPRESHGYTF.

The chain couples TRBV27 to TRBJ1-5; 8 bases are a match to TRBD1. J gave up 4 bases and V 6 bases, and 5 bases lay outside the gene matches. Germline V gene data show CDR1 as MNHEY and CDR2 as SMNVEV (reference sequence). This CDR3 comprises 14 residues. The CDR3 DNA is TGTGCCAGCAGATTCACAGGGGGGAATCAGCCCCAGCATTTT. Translation gives CASRFTGGNQPQHF.

V and J are TRBV19 and TRBJ2-2; D not certain. Germline V gene data show CDR1 as LNHDA and CDR2 as SQIVND (reference sequence). CDR3 length: 15 amino acids. V shed 1 base and J shed 7 bases, with 13 bases lying between them. DNA of the CDR3: TGTGCCAGTAGTATAGGGAGTGTTTATTACGGGGAGCTGTTTTTT. As protein: CASSIGSVYYGELFF.

CDR3 in amino acids: CASSSLSMGRGGIHNEQFF. For the CDR3, the DNA is TGTGCCAGCAGCTCTCTCTCGATGGGTCGCGGGGGGATCCACAATGAGCAGTTCTTC. This sequence joins TRBV5-4 and TRBJ2-1, with 8 bases fitting TRBD2. Germline V gives CDR1 SGHNT, CDR2 YYREEE (reference sequence). The length of the CDR3 is 19 residues. V lost 3 bases, J lost 5 bases, and 19 bases stayed unmatched.

The chain employs TRBV5-1 and TRBJ2-1; TRBD1 might be the D (5 bases). This CDR3 is built from 14 residues. Germline V gene sequence: CDR1 SGHRS, CDR2 YFSETQ. V lost 2 bases and J 4 bases, leaving 10 bases between the germline ends. DNA for the CDR3: TGCGCCAGCAGCTTAGAAGACAGATACAATGAGCAGTTCTTC. This encodes CASSLEDRYNEQFF.

The chain is built from TRBV4-2 and TRBJ2-7, with 10 bases lining up with TRBD2. CDR1 and CDR2 from the germline V gene are LGHNA and YNFKEQ. V was pared by 8 bases and J by 3 bases, with 10 bases of the junction left unmatched. The CDR3 has 15 amino acids. CDR3 region: CASATGTSEHYEQYF. CDR3 nucleotides: TGTGCCAGCGCGACAGGGACTAGCGAGCACTACGAGCAGTACTTC.

This clone has only one observation. V and J are TRBV5-1 and TRBJ2-2; D possibly corresponds to TRBD2 (5 bases). The germline CDR1 and CDR2 sequences are SGHRS and YFSETQ. The CDR3 loop spans 15 amino acids. The V gene lost 0 bases and the J gene lost 4 bases, with 10 bases spanning the gap. CDR3 sequence (DNA): TGCGCCAGCAGCTTGGTGGCGGGTTTCACCGGGGAGCTGTTTTTT. It translates to CASSLVAGFTGELFF. The full variable domain, with the rest looked up from reference TRBV5-1 and TRBJ2-2, is KAGVTQTPRYLIKTRGQQVTLSCSPISGHRSVSWYQQTPGQGLQFLFEYFSETQRNKGNFPGRFSGRQFSNSRSEMNVSTLELGDSALYLCASSLVAGFTGELFFGEGSRLTVL.

CDR3 residues: CASSSQVGGNEQYF. CDR3 DNA sequence: TGTGCCAGCAGCTCCCAAGTCGGAGGTAACGAGCAGTACTTC. The chain links TRBV7-6 to TRBJ2-7; D might be TRBD2 (5 bases). Trimming stripped 4 bases from V and 5 bases from J, with 15 bases between. The CDR3 has 14 residues. The germline V gene encodes CDR1 SGHVS and CDR2 FNYEAQ. The full variable domain, completed using reference TRBV7-6 and TRBJ2-7, is GAGVSQSPRYKVTKRGQDVALRCDPISGHVSLYWYRQALGQGPEFLTYFNYEAQQDKSGLPNDRFSAERPEGSISTLTIQRTEQRDSAMYRCASSSQVGGNEQYFGPGTRLTVT.

The V call is TRBV4-2, the J call TRBJ1-2, with 7 nucleotides matching TRBD1. CDR3 size: 16 residues. With 0 bases clipped from V and 7 bases from J, the junction kept 11 bases outside the gene matches. CDR1 and CDR2 from the germline V gene are LGHNA and YNFKEQ. The CDR3 here is CASSQEGQTGFGGYTF. CDR3 DNA: TGTGCCAGCAGCCAAGAGGGACAGACAGGATTTGGTGGCTACACCTTC.

On this clone itself: Other DNA sequences of this sample code for an identical CDR3. The CDR3 nucleotides read TGTGCCAGCAGCGAAGGGGGGGGAACTGAAGCTTTCTTT. Translated: CASSEGGGTEAFF. The gene calls are TRBV9 and TRBJ1-1; possibly TRBD1 for D (6 bases). The germline gives CDR1 SGDLS, CDR2 YYNGEE. The CDR3 runs 13 residues. V was trimmed by 3 bases and J by 5 bases, leaving 11 bases between them.

This clone was recorded once. V is TRBV25-1 and J is TRBJ2-7; TRBD1 agrees at 10 bases. Germline CDR1 reads MGHDK; CDR2 reads SYGVNS. V shed 5 bases and J 1 base; nucleotides not matched to a gene: 5. The CDR3 is 15 residues long. The DNA for the CDR3 is TGTGCCAGCAGTTACCGGGACAGGGGATCCTACGAGCAGTACTTC. Residues: CASSYRDRGSYEQYF.

CDR3 sequence: CASSSRGTGANVLTF. The CDR3 DNA sequence: TGTGCCAGCAGTTCCAGGGGGACTGGGGCCAACGTCCTGACTTTC. V usage is TRBV5-4 and J usage is TRBJ2-6; 7 bases fit TRBD1. Germline V gene data show CDR1 as SGHNT and CDR2 as YYREEE (reference sequence). The CDR3 extends over 15 amino acids. Trimming at V came to 5 bases and at J to 2 bases, leaving 4 bases not matched to a gene.

The chain couples TRBV4-1 to TRBJ2-1, with 11 positions matching TRBD2. This CDR3 is 15 amino acids long. With 2 bases clipped from V and 3 bases from J, the junction kept 0 bases outside the gene matches. Germline V gene sequence: CDR1 MGHRA, CDR2 YSYEKL. The CDR3 region has the DNA TGCGCCAGCAGCCAAACTAGCGGGGGCTACAATGAGCAGTTCTTC. Its translation is CASSQTSGGYNEQFF.